This T cell receptor (beta chain) derives from a study of blood T cell repertoires in COVID-19. Original analysis: Amplification from reference gene primers served as the basis for estimated nucleated cell counts. TCRdb's copy holds only in-frame clones and misses some; the assay was immunoSEQ multiplex PCR. For V, J and clone size, that table is used; D and trimming come from the DNA. The sample carries 150,000 to 200,000 clones, more than 85% recorded once. This sequence originates from a man in his sixties with COVID-19, enrolled during active disease. The specimen was peripheral blood.

This chain's CDR3 is CASTPNQETQYF. The CDR3 nucleotides read TGTGCCAGCACCCCAAATCAAGAGACCCAGTACTTC. V usage is TRBV28 and J usage is TRBJ2-5; D unresolved. Germline assignment: CDR1 MDHEN and CDR2 SYDVKM. V shed 7 bases and J shed 2 bases, with 8 bases lying between them. The CDR3 covers 12 residues.